This TCR beta chain was captured in a study of blood T cells in healthy people across ages. RNA extraction gave at least 5.5 micrograms of total RNA per sample. Germline lookup yields CDR1 MGHDK and CDR2 SYGVNS. This CDR3 has 14 amino acids. V dropped 4 bases and J dropped 7 bases, with 14 bases sitting between them. Then a second PCR, running about 6 to 11 cycles, was carried out with a sample-barcoded 5' primer and a J-beta primer mix. MiXCR was run by TCRdb on the 5' RACE reads, yielding one entry per CDR3 protein. The data contain approximately 810,000 distinct CDR3 sequences, 29% of them singletons. This clonotype was detected a few times. With a much larger clone just one base away, this may be a read error.

The sequence was collected from a woman older than 75 in good health. J is TRBJ2-1 and V is TRBV25-1; D possibly corresponds to TRBD1 (6 bases). Sequenced material: blood. The CDR3 DNA sequence: TGTGCCAGCAGTGGTACAGGGAGTAGGAATGAGCAGTTCTTC. This encodes CASSGTGSRNEQFF.